Shown below are 2 T cell receptor beta chains from a single sample sequenced in a study of cytomegalovirus exposure and HLA in healthy donors. It was with 60 Vbeta and 13 Jbeta primers that the PCR ran. Sequencing used immunoSEQ multiplex PCR; TCRdb keeps in-frame clones, though not all of them. The sample carries roughly 59,000 clones, around 62% recorded once. Material for sequencing was PBMCs. The receptors shown here come from a man aged 35 to 55 in good health and CMV-seropositive.

This chain uses TRBV27 with TRBJ1-2; TRBD1 is a possible D gene (6 bases). Germline V gene data show CDR1 as MNHEY and CDR2 as SMNVEV (reference sequence). Trimming stripped 6 bases from V and 5 bases from J, with 13 bases between. This CDR3 is built from 13 residues. CDR3 amino acids: CASRDRNFYGYTF. As DNA, the CDR3 is TGTGCCAGCAGGGACAGAAACTTTTATGGCTACACCTTC.

This chain uses TRBV29-1 with TRBJ2-7; TRBD1 matches at 10 bases. V was pared by 5 bases and J by 0 bases, with 7 bases of the junction left unmatched. Germline lookup yields CDR1 SQVTM and CDR2 ANQGSEA. The CDR3 sequence is 15 residues long. The CDR3 reads CSVQTGTGVSYEQYF. The DNA for the CDR3 is TGCAGCGTTCAAACCGGGACAGGGGTCTCCTACGAGCAGTACTTC.